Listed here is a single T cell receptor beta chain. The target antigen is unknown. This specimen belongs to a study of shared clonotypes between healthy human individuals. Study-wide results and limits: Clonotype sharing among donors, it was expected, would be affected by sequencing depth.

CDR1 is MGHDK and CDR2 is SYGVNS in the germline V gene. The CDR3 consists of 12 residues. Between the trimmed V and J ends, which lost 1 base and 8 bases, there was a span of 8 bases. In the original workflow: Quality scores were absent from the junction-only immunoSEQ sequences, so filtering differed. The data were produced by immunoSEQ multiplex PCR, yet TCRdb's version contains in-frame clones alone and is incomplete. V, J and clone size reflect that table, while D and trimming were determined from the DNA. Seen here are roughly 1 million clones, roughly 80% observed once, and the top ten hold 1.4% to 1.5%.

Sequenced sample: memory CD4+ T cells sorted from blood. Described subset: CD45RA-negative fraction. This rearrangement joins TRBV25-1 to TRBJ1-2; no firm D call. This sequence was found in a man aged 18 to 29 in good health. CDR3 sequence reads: CASSEFGGGYTF. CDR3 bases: TGTGCCAGCAGTGAATTTGGAGGAGGCTACACCTTC.